One sample yielded the 13 T cell receptor beta chains listed below, sequenced in a study of blood T cells in healthy people across ages (dated by TCRdb to between 2014 and 2017). Libraries were prepared through 5' RACE. The instrument was an Illumina HiSeq 2500. A second roughly 6 to 12 cycle PCR used a sample-barcoded 5' primer and a J-beta primer mix. TCRdb passed the public sequencing reads through fastp at Q25 and MiXCR, retaining productive beta sequences. When rows share a CDR3 protein, they turn into one entry using the most common DNA and genes. For this sample the table gives approximately 790,000 distinct CDR3 sequences, of which 60% to 80% were detected only once. 28% of the sample belongs to the ten largest clones. Sequences were obtained from blood. These receptors all stem from a man younger than 45 in good health.

J is TRBJ2-7 and V is TRBV10-3; D could derive from TRBD1 or TRBD2 (6 bases each). The germline V gene encodes CDR1 ENHRY and CDR2 SYGVKD. V lost 10 bases and J lost 0, with 16 bases in between. This CDR3 comprises 14 residues. DNA of the CDR3: TGTGCCACCAATGCAGAGGGGGGCTCCTACGAGCAGTACTTC. It yields the protein CATNAEGGSYEQYF.

V usage is TRBV4-3 and J usage is TRBJ2-1, with 8 bases lining up with TRBD1. With 2 bases clipped from V and 10 bases from J, the junction kept 4 bases outside the gene matches. CDR3 size: 13 residues. CDR1 is LGHNA, CDR2 YSLEER, per germline. The CDR3 is CASSQTDRGEQFF. DNA for the CDR3: TGCGCCAGCAGCCAAACCGACAGGGGCGAGCAGTTCTTC.

V usage is TRBV7-8 and J usage is TRBJ2-6, with D hard to call. The CDR3 sequence is 16 residues long. Germline V lookup: CDR1 SGHVS, CDR2 FQNEAQ. The V end lost 3 bases, the J end lost 0 bases, and 9 bases lay between the germline ends. The CDR3 is CASSFGRPSGANVLTF. The CDR3 DNA follows: TGTGCCAGCAGCTTTGGCAGGCCCTCTGGGGCCAACGTCCTGACTTTC.

In nucleotides, the CDR3 is TGTGCCAGCACCATTGGGGAGGGTTCACCCCTCCACTTT. This gives the protein CASTIGEGSPLHF. The gene calls are TRBV12-3 or TRBV12-4 and TRBJ1-6, with D unclear. The CDR3 is 13 amino acids. The V and J ends lost 7 bases and 9 bases respectively, with 13 bases between them.

The V call is TRBV9, the J call TRBJ2-6, with D uncertain. V gave up 0 bases and J gave up 3 bases, with 7 bases separating them. CDR1 is SGDLS, CDR2 YYNGEE, per germline. The CDR3 loop spans 15 amino acids. The DNA of the CDR3 is TGTGCCAGCAGCGTAGTGGGTGGTGGGGCCAACGTCCTGACTTTC. It specifies CASSVVGGGANVLTF.

The count of this clonotype is one. This chain links TRBV6-1 with TRBJ1-1; D is undetermined. The CDR3 sequence is 13 residues long. The V gene lost 4 bases and the J gene lost 0 bases, with 6 bases spanning the gap. Germline V gene data show CDR1 as MNHNS and CDR2 as SASEGT. Written as DNA, the CDR3 is TGTGCCAGCAGTGGTAGTATGAACACTGAAGCTTTCTTT. Translation: CASSGSMNTEAFF.

This chain connects TRBV7-3 to TRBJ2-1; maybe TRBD2 (6 bases). From germline, CDR1 is SGHTA and CDR2 FQGTGA. The CDR3 is made up of 16 amino acids. Trimming left V 1 base short and J 7 bases short, with 17 bases between. The CDR3: CASSLSPALAGNEQFF. CDR3 nucleotides: TGTGCCAGCAGCTTAAGTCCCGCCCTGGCGGGGAATGAGCAGTTCTTC.

The genes are TRBV7-8 and TRBJ2-3; a weak D match, TRBD2 (7 bases). V shed 5 bases and J shed 2 bases, with 20 bases lying between them. The CDR3 spans 17 residues. Per germline, CDR1 SGHVS and CDR2 FQNEAQ. The DNA of the CDR3 is TGTGCCAGCAGCCCCCACAGGGTTGCGGGGGACACAGATACGCAGTATTTT. It yields the protein CASSPHRVAGDTDTQYF.

This clonotype has a single count. The chain couples TRBV20-1 to TRBJ2-7; 9 bases align to TRBD1. J was trimmed by 2 bases and V by 0 bases; bases with no gene match: 5. The CDR3 is 15 amino acids. Germline CDR1 is DFQATT and CDR2 is SNEGSKA (reference sequence). CDR3 sequence reads: CSARDPGQGTYEQYF. The CDR3 region has the DNA TGCAGTGCTAGAGATCCAGGACAGGGGACCTACGAGCAGTACTTC.

This clonotype appeared a single time. J is TRBJ1-5 and V is TRBV7-2, with D uncertain. The V gene lost 2 bases and the J gene lost 5 bases, with 7 bases spanning the gap. CDR1 is SGHTA and CDR2 is FQGNSA in the germline V gene. The CDR3 sequence is 13 residues long. The DNA for the CDR3 is TGTGCCAGCAGCTTAAAAGCAGATCAGCCCCAGCATTTT. It specifies CASSLKADQPQHF.

The chain recombines TRBV25-1 with TRBJ2-4; D may be TRBD1 or TRBD2 (5 bases each). Germline values: CDR1 MGHDK, CDR2 SYGVNS. This CDR3 contains 14 residues. The V and J ends lost 1 base and 13 bases respectively, with 17 bases between them. The CDR3 DNA is TGTGCCAGCAGTGAATGGCCAGGCTTGGGGGAGCAGTACTTC. Its translation: CASSEWPGLGEQYF.

The V and J genes are TRBV20-1 and TRBJ2-5; D possibly corresponds to TRBD2 (6 bases). The end of the DNA fits TRBJ2-7 better, so the J call may be wrong. The CDR3 is 15 amino acids. Germline V gene data show CDR1 as DFQATT and CDR2 as SNEGSKA (reference sequence). The CDR3 DNA reads as TGCAGTGCTAGAGATGTGACTAGGGGCATCTACGAGCAGTACTTC. It yields the protein CSARDVTRGIYEQYF.

V is TRBV28 and J is TRBJ2-7; 7 positions agree with TRBD2. Germline V gene lookup returns CDR1 MDHEN and CDR2 SYDVKM. Losses at the gene ends were 3 bases for V and 2 bases for J; bases not matched to a gene: 16. The CDR3 sequence is 18 residues long. CDR3 nucleotides: TGTGCCAGCAGTTTGGTTCGGGGGGAAAGCAGACGGGCCTACGAGCAGTACTTC. It yields the protein CASSLVRGESRRAYEQYF.